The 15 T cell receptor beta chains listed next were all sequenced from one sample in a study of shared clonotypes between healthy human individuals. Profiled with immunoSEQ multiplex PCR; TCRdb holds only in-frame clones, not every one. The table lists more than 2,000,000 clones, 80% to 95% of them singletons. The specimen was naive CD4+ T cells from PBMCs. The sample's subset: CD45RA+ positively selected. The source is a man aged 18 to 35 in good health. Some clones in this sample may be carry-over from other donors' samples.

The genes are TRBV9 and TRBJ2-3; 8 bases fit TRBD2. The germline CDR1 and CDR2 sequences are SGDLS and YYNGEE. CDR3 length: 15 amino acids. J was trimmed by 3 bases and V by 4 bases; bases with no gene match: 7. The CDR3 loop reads CASSPTGGMTDTQYF. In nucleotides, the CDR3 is TGTGCCAGCAGCCCCACGGGGGGGATGACAGATACGCAGTATTTT.

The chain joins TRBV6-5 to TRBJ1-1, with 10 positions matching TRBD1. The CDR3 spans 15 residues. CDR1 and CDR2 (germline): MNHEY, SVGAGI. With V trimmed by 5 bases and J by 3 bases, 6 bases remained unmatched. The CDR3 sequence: CASSRRTGGHTEAFF. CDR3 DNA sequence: TGTGCCAGCAGTAGACGGACAGGGGGGCACACTGAAGCTTTCTTT.

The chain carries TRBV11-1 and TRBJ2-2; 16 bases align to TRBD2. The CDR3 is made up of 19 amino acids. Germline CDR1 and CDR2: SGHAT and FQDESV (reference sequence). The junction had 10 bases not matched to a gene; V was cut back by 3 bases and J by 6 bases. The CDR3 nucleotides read TGTGCCAGCAGCTTTTCCGGGACTAGCGGGAGGGCCGCGGCCGGGGAGCTGTTTTTT. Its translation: CASSFSGTSGRAAAGELFF.

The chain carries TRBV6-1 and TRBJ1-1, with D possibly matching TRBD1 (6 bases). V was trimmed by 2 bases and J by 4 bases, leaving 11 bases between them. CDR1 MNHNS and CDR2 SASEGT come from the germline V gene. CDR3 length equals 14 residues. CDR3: CASSEQGKGTEAFF. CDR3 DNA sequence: TGTGCCAGCAGTGAACAGGGGAAGGGCACTGAAGCTTTCTTT.

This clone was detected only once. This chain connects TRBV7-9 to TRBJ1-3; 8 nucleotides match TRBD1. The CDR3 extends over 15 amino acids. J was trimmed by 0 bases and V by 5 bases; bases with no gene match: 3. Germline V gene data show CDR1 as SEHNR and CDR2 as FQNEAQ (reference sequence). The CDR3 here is CASSRTGNSGNTIYF. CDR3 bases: TGTGCCAGCAGCAGGACAGGGAACTCTGGAAACACCATATATTTT.

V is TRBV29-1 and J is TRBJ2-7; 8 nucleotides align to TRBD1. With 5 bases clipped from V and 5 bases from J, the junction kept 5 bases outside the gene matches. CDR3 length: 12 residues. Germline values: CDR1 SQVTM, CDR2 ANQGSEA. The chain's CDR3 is CSVSGGEDEQYF. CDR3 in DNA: TGCAGCGTTTCAGGGGGCGAAGACGAGCAGTACTTC.

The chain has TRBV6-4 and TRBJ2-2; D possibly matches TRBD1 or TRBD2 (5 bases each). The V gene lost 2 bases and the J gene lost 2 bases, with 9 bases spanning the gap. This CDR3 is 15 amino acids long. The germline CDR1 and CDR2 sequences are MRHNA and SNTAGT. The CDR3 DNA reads TGTGCCAGCAGTGACGAGGGGTTAAACACCGGGGAGCTGTTTTTT. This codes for CASSDEGLNTGELFF.

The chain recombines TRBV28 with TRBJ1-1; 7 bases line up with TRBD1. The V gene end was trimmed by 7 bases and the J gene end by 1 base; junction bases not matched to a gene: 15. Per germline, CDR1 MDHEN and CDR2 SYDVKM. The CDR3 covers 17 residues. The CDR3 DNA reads TGTGCCAGCACTCAGAGCACAGGGGCGCCGGCGAACACTGAAGCTTTCTTT. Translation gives CASTQSTGAPANTEAFF.

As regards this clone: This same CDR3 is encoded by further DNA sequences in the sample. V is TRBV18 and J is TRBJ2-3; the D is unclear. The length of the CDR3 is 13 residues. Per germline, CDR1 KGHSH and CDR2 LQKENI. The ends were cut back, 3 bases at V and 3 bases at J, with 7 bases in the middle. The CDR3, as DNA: TGTGCCAGCTCACCGCTGGGGACAGATACGCAGTATTTT. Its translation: CASSPLGTDTQYF.

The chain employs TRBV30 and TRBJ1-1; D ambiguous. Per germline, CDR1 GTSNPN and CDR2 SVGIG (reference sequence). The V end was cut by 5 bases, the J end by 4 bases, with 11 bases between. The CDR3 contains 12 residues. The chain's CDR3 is CAWVPGSTEAFF. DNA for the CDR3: TGTGCCTGGGTGCCGGGGTCCACTGAAGCTTTCTTT.

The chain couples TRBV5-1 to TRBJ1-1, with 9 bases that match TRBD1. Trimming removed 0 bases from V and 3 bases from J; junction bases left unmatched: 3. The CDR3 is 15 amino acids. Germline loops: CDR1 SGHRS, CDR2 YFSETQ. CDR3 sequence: CASSLGDRDHTEAFF. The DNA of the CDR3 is TGCGCCAGCAGCTTGGGGGACAGGGATCACACTGAAGCTTTCTTT.

This chain's CDR3 is CASSAAGAHTQYF. In DNA form, the CDR3 reads TGTGCCAGCAGTGCGGCAGGGGCGCATACGCAGTATTTT. J is TRBJ2-3 and V is TRBV25-1; tentative D call: TRBD1 (6 bases). V lost 4 bases and J 7 bases, leaving 12 bases between the germline ends. This CDR3 is 13 amino acids long. Germline V CDR1 and CDR2: MGHDK, SYGVNS.

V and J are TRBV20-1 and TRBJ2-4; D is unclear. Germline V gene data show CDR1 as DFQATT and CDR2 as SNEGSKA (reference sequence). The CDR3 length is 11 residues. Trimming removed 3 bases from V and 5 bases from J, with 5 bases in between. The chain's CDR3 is CSASLQNIQYF. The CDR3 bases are TGCAGTGCTAGCCTTCAAAACATTCAGTACTTC.

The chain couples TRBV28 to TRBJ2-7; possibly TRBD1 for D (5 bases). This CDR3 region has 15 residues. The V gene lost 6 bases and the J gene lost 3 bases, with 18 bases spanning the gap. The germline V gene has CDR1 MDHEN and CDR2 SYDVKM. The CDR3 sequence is CASSSTGSRNYEQYF. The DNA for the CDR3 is TGTGCCAGCAGCTCTACAGGTAGCCGGAACTACGAGCAGTACTTC.

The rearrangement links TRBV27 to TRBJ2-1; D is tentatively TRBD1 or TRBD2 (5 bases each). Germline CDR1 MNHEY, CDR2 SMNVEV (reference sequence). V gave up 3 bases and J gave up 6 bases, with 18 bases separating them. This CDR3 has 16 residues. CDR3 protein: CASSFKAGTGRNEQFF. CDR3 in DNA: TGTGCCAGCAGTTTTAAGGCCGGGACGGGTCGCAATGAGCAGTTCTTC.